This T cell receptor (beta chain) originates from a study of blood T cell repertoires in COVID-19. Study-wide background: Spain, Italy and the United States supplied samples that represented acute and convalescent COVID-19. PBMCs, B-cell-depleted T cells, or T cells were the source of the cDNA or gDNA that made up the material.

The CDR3 contains 14 residues. Germline V CDR1 and CDR2: SGHTA, FQGTGA. With V trimmed by 5 bases and J by 0 bases, 3 bases remained unmatched. About this clone itself: The sample carries other DNA sequences with the same CDR3.

As handled by the study authors: Amplifying reference gene primers gave estimates of nucleated cell counts. TCRdb's copy holds only in-frame clones and misses some; the assay was immunoSEQ multiplex PCR. That table is the source of V, J and clone size, and D and trimming were worked out from the DNA. Among about 150,000 clones listed, roughly 80% were seen once. The chain carries TRBV7-3 and TRBJ1-1; 7 nucleotides match TRBD1. What was sequenced was peripheral blood. The receptor comes from a woman aged 60 to 75 with acute or convalescent COVID-19. The CDR3 DNA reads TGTGCCAGCAGCCTGGGACAGATGAACACTGAAGCTTTCTTT. Amino acids: CASSLGQMNTEAFF. Full variable domain (missing parts from reference TRBV7-3 and TRBJ1-1): GAGVSQTPSNKVTEKGKYVELRCDPISGHTALYWYRQSLGQGPEFLIYFQGTGAADDSGLPNDRFFAVRPEGSVSTLKIQRTERGDSAVYLCASSLGQMNTEAFFGQGTRLTVV.